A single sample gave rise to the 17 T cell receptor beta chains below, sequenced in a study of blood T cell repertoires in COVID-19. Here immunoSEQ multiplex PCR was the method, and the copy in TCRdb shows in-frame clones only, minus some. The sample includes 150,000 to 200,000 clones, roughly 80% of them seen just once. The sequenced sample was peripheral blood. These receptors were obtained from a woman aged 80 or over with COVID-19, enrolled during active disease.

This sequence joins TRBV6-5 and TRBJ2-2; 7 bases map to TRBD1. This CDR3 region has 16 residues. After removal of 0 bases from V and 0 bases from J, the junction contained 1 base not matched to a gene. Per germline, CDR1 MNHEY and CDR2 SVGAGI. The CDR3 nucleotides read TGTGCCAGCAGTTACTCCGGGACAGCGAACACCGGGGAGCTGTTTTTT. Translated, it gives CASSYSGTANTGELFF.

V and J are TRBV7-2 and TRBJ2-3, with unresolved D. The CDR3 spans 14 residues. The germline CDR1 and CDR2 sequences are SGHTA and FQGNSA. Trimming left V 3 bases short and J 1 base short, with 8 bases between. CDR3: CASSFFRGTDTQYF. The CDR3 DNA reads TGTGCCAGCAGCTTTTTTCGGGGCACAGATACGCAGTATTTT. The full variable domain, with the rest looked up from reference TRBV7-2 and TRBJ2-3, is GAGVSQSPSNKVTEKGKDVELRCDPISGHTALYWYRQSLGQGLEFLIYFQGNSAPDKSGLPSDRFSAERTGGSVSTLTIQRTQQEDSAVYLCASSFFRGTDTQYFGPGTRLTVL.

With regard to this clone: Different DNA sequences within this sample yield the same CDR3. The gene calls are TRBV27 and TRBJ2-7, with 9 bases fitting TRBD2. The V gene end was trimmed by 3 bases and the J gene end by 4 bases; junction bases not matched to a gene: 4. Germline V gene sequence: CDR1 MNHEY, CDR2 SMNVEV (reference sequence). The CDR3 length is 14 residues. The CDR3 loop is CASSLAGGPYEQYF. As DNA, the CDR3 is TGTGCCAGCAGTTTGGCGGGAGGGCCTTACGAGCAGTACTTC.

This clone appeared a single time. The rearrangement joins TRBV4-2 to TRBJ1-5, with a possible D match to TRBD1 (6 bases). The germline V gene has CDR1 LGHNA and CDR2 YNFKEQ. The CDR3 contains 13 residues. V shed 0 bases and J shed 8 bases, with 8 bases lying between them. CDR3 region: CASSQDRGKPQHF. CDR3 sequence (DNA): TGTGCCAGCAGCCAAGACAGGGGAAAGCCCCAGCATTTT.

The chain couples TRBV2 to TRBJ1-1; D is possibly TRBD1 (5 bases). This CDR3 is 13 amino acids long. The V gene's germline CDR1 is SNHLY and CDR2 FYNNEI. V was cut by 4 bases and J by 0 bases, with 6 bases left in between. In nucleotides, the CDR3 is TGTGCCAGCAGTGGACAGTTGAACACTGAAGCTTTCTTT. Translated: CASSGQLNTEAFF.

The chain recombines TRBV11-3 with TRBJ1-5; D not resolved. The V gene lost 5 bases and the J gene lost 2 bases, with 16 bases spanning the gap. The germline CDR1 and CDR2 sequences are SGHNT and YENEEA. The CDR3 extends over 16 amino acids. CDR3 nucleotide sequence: TGTGCCAGCAGCCCCCGACATCTTCTTTGCAATCAGCCCCAGCATTTT. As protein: CASSPRHLLCNQPQHF.

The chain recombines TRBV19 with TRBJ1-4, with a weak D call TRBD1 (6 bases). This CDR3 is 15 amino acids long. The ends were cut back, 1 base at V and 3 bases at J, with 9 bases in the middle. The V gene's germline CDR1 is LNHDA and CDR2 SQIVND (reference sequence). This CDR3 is CASSIGGTPNEKLFF. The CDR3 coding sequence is TGTGCCAGTAGTATAGGGGGGACACCTAATGAAAAACTGTTTTTT. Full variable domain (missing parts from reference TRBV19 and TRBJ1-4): DGGITQSPKYLFRKEGQNVTLSCEQNLNHDAMYWYRQDPGQGLRLIYYSQIVNDFQKGDIAEGYSVSREKKESFPLTVTSAQKNPTAFYLCASSIGGTPNEKLFFGSGTQLSVL.

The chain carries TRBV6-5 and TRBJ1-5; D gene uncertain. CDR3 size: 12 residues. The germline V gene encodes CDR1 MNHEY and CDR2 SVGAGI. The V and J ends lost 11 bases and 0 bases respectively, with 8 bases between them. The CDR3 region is CAARGSNQPQHF. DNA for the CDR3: TGTGCCGCCCGGGGTAGCAATCAGCCCCAGCATTTT.

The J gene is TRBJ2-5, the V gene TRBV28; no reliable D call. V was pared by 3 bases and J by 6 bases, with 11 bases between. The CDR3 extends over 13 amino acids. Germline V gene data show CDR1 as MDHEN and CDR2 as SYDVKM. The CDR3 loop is CASSLGRLQTQYF. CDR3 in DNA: TGTGCCAGCAGTTTGGGCCGCCTGCAGACCCAGTACTTC.

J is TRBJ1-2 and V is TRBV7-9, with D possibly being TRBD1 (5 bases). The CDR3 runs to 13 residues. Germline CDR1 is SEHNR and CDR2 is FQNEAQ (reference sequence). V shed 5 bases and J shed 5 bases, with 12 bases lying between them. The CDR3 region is CASSPQDGYGYTF. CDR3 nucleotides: TGTGCCAGCAGCCCACAGGACGGATATGGCTACACCTTC.

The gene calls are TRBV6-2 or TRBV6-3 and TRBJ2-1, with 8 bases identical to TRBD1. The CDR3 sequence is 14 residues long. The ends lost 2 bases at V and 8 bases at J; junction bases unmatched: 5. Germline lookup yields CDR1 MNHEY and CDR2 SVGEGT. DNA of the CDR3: TGTGCCAGCAGTTACAGCCAGGGGGCGGATGAGCAGTTCTTC. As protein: CASSYSQGADEQFF.

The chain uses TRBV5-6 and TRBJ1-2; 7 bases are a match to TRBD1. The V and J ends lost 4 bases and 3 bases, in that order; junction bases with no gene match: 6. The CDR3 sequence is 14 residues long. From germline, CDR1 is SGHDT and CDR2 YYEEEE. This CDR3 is CASSEGQRDYGYTF. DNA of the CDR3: TGTGCCAGCAGCGAGGGACAGCGAGACTATGGCTACACCTTC. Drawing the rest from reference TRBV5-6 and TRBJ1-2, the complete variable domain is DAGVTQSPTHLIKTRGQQVTLRCSPKSGHDTVSWYQQALGQGPQFIFQYYEEEERQRGNFPDRFSGHQFPNYSSELNVNALLLGDSALYLCASSEGQRDYGYTFGSGTRLTVV.

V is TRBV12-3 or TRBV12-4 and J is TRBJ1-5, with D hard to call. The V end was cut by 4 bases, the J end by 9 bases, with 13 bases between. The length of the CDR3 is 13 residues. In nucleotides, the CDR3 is TGTGCCAGCAGTTCCAACGGTCCAGGGCCCCAGCATTTT. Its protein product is CASSSNGPGPQHF.

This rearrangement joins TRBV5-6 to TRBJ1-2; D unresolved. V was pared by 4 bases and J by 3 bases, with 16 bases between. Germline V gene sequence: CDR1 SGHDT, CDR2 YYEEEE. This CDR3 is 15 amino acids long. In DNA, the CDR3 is TGTGCCAGCAGCCCCCGACCGCCGAGGTACTATGGCTACACCTTC. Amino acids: CASSPRPPRYYGYTF.

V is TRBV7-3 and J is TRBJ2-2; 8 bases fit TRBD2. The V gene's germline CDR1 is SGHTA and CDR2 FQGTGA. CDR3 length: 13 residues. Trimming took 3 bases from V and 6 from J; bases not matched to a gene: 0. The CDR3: CASSLTSAGELFF. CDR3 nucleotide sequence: TGTGCCAGCAGCTTGACTAGCGCCGGGGAGCTGTTTTTT.

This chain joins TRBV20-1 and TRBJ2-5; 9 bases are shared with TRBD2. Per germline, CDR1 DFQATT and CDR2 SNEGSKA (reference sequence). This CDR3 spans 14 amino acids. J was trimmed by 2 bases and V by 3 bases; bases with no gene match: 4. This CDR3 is CSASRLAGQETQYF. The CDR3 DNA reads TGCAGTGCTAGTAGGCTAGCGGGGCAAGAGACCCAGTACTTC.

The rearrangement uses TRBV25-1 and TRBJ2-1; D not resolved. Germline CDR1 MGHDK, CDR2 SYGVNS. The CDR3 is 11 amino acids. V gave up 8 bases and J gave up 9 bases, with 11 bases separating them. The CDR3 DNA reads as TGTGCCAGCTCAGGTTACGTTGAGCAGTTCTTC. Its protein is CASSGYVEQFF.